The present TCR beta chain was sequenced within a study of T cells after yellow fever vaccination. Study at large: Libraries from low-cell-number fractions were prepared with the SMART-Seq v4 Ultra Low Input RNA kit.

UMIs and a universal primer site were added when TCR cDNA was made by 5'RACE template switching. TCRdb re-called the 5' RACE reads with MiXCR, one entry per CDR3 protein. Of 300,000 or so distinct CDR3 sequences detected, 7% to 10% appear once; the ten largest clones hold 15% to 20%. This clonotype was counted a few times. Its specificity is not known. Germline CDR1 reads WSHSY; CDR2 reads SAAADI. V gave up 4 bases and J gave up 0 bases; unmatched junction bases: 7. The CDR3 sequence is 17 residues long. General study points: A large majority of primary-vaccination clones showed up again after the booster (approximately 96% CD4, approximately 90% CD8). Clonotypes shared by both compartments, CD4 and CD8, made up a small share.

The sequence was obtained from a man aged 18 to 29 who received the YFV17D yellow fever vaccine. The genes are TRBV10-2 and TRBJ1-5; 9 bases are a match to TRBD1. The sample here was PBMCs, taken more than 40 days after the first yellow fever vaccination. The DNA of the CDR3 is TGCGCCAGCAGTGGGACAGGGGACGGGGATAGCAATCAGCCCCAGCATTTT. Protein sequence: CASSGTGDGDSNQPQHF.